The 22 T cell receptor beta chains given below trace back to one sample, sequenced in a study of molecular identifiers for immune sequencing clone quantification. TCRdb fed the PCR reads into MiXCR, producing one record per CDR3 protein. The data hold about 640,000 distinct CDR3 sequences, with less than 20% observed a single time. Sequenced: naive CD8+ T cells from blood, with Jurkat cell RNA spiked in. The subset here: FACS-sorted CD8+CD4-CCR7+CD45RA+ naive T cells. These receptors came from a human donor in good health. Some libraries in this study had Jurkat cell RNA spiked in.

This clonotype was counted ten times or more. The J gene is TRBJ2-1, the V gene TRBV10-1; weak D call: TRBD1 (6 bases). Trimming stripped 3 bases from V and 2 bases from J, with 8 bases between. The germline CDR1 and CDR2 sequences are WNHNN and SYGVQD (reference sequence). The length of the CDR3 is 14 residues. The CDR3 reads CASSEQGPYNEQFF. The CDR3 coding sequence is TGCGCCAGCAGTGAACAGGGTCCCTACAATGAGCAGTTCTTC.

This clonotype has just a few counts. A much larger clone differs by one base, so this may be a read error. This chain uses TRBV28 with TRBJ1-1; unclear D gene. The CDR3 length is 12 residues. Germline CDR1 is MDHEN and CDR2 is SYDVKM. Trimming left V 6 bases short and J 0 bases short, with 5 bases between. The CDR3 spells CASREVNTEAFF. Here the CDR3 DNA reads TGTGCCAGCAGGGAGGTGAACACTGAAGCTTTCTTT.

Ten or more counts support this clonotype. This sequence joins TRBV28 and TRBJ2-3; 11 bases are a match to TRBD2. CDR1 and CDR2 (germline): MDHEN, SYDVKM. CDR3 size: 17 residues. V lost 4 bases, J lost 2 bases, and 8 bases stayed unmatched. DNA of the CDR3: TGTGCCAGCAGTTCGCCTTTAGCGGGAGGGTACACAGATACGCAGTATTTT. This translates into CASSSPLAGGYTDTQYF.

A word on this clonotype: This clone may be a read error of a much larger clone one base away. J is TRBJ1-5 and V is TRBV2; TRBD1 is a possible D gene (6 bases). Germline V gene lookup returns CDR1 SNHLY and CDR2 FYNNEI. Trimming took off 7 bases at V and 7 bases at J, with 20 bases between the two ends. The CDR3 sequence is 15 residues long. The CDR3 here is CASTKGDGLWQPQHF. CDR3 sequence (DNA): TGTGCCAGCACCAAGGGGGACGGCCTGTGGCAGCCCCAGCATTTT.

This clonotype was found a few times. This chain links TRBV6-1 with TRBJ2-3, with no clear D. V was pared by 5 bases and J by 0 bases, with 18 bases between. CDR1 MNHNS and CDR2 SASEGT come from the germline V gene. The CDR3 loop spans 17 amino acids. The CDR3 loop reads CASSTRLTSPSTDTQYF. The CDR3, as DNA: TGTGCCAGCAGTACCCGGTTGACAAGTCCTAGCACAGATACGCAGTATTTT.

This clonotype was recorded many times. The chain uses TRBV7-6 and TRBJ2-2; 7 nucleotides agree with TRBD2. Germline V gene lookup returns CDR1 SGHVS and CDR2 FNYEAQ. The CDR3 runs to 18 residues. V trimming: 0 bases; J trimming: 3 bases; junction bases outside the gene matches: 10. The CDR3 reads CASSLAFGAGRYTGELFF. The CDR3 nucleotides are TGTGCCAGCAGCTTAGCGTTTGGAGCGGGACGTTACACCGGGGAGCTGTTTTTT.

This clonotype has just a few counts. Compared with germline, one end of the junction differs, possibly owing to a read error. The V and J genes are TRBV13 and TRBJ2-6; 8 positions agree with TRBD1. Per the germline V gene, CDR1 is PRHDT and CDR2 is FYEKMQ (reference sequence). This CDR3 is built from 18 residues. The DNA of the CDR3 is TGTGTCAGCGGTTGGACAGGGAGTGGGGACTCTGGGGCCAACGTCCTGACTTTC. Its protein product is CVSGWTGSGDSGANVLTF.

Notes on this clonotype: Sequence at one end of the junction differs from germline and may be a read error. The CDR3 reads CVSSILAWRGTSYEQYF. The CDR3 bases are TGTGTCAGCAGTATACTAGCGTGGCGCGGAACCAGCTACGAGCAGTACTTC. The chain recombines TRBV7-9 with TRBJ2-7; the match to TRBD2 covers 7 bases. CDR3 length: 17 amino acids. Germline lookup yields CDR1 SEHNR and CDR2 FQNEAQ (reference sequence).

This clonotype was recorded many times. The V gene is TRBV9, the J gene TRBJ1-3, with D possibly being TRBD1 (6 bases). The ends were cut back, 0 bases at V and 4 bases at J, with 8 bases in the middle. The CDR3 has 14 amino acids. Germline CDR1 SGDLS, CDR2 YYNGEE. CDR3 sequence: CASSVGGLGNTIYF. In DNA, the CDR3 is TGTGCCAGCAGCGTAGGGGGGCTCGGAAACACCATATATTTT.

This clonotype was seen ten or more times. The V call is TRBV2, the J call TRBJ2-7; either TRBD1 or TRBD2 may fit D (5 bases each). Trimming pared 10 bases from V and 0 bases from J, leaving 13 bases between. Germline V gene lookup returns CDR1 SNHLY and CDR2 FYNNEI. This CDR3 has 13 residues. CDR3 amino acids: CATSGRYSYEQYF. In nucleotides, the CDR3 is TGTGCCACCTCGGGGCGGTACTCCTACGAGCAGTACTTC.

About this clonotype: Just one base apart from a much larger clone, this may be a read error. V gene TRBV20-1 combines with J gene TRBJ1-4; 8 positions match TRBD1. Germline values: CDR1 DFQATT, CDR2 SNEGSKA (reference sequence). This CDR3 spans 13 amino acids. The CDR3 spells CSASDRGNEELFF. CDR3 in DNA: TGCAGTGCTAGTGACAGGGGTAATGAAGAACTGTTTTTT.

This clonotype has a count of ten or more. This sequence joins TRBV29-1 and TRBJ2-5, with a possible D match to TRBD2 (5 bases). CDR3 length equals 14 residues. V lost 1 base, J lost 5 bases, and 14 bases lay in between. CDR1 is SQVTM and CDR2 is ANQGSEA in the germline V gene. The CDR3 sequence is CSVEGENGMETQYF. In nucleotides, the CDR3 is TGCAGCGTTGAAGGGGAGAATGGTATGGAGACCCAGTACTTC.

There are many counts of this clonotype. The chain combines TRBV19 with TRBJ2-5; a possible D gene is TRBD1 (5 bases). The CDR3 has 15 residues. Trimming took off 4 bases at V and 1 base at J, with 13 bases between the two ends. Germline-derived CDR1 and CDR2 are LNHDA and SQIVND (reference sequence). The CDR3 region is CASSRGPGPQETQYF. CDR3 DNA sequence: TGTGCCAGTAGTAGGGGCCCCGGGCCCCAAGAGACCCAGTACTTC.

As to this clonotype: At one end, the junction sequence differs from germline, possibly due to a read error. CDR3 coding DNA: TGTGCCGGCAGCTTTGTCTCAGATACGCAGTATTTT. This translates into CAGSFVSDTQYF. The V gene is TRBV3-1, the J gene TRBJ2-3; D call uncertain. Germline lookup yields CDR1 LGHDT and CDR2 YNNKEL (reference sequence). This CDR3 region has 12 residues.

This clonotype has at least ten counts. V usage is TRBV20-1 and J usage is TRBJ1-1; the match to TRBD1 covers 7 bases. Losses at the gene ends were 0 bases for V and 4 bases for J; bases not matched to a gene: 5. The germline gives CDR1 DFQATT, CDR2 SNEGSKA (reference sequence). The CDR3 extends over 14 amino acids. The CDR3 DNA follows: TGCAGTGCTAGAGATCAAGGGGGCCCCACTGAAGCTTTCTTT. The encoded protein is CSARDQGGPTEAFF.

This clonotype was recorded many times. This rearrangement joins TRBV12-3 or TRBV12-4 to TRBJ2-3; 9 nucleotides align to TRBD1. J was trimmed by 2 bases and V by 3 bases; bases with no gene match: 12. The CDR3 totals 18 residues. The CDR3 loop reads CASSFRGQGPLDTDTQYF. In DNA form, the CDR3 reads TGTGCCAGCAGTTTCCGGGGACAGGGCCCGCTGGACACAGATACGCAGTATTTT.

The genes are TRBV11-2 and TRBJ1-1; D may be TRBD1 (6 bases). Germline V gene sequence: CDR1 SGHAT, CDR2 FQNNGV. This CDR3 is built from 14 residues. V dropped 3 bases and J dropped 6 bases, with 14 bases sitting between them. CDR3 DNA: TGTGCCAGCAGCTTCGGGGGGCGCGGTCCTGAAGCTTTCTTT. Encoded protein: CASSFGGRGPEAFF.

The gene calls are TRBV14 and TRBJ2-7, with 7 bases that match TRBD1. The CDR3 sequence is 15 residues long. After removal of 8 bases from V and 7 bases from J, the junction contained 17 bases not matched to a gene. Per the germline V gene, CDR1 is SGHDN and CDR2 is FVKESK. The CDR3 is CASGPVRGTVGEQYF. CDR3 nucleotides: TGTGCCAGCGGCCCAGTTCGAGGGACAGTGGGAGAGCAGTACTTC.

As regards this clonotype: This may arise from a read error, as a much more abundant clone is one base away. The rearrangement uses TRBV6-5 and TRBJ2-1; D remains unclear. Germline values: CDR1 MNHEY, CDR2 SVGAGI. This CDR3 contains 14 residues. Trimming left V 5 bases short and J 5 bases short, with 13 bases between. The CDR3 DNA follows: TGTGCCAGCAGTGCACCCAGTTGGGACAATGAGCAGTTCTTC. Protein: CASSAPSWDNEQFF.

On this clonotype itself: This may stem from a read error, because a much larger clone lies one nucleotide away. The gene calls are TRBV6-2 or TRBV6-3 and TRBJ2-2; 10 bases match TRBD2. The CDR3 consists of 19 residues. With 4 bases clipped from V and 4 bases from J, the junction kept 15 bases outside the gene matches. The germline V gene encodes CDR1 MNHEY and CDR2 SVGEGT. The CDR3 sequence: CASSCSFQRGGPGTGELFF. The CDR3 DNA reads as TGTGCCAGCAGTTGCTCTTTCCAGCGGGGGGGCCCGGGCACCGGGGAGCTGTTTTTT.

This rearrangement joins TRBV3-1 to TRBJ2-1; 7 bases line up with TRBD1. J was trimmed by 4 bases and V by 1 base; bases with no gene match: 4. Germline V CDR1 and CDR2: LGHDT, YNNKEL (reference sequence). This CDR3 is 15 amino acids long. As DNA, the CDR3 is TGTGCCAGCAGCCAAGCGAGACAGGGATACAATGAGCAGTTCTTC. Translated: CASSQARQGYNEQFF.

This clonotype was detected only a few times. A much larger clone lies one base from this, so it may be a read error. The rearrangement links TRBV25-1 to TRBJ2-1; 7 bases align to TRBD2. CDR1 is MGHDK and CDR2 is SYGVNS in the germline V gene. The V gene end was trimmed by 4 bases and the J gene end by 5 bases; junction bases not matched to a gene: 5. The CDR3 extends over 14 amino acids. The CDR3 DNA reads TGTGCCAGCAGTGCCGCGGGAGCCCACAATGAGCAGTTCTTC. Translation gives CASSAAGAHNEQFF.